These T cell receptor beta chains were read from a single sample in a study of T cell responses to AZD1222 COVID-19 vaccine. Sequencing used immunoSEQ multiplex PCR; TCRdb keeps in-frame clones, though not all of them. The sample holds roughly 200,000 clones, 90% to 95% seen once. The input for sequencing was peripheral blood, taken 28 days after the second dose of the MenACWY control vaccine. The receptors stem from an adult who received the MenACWY meningococcal vaccine as a control. Each CDR3 is given with its conserved first and last residue. The D gene is left open where the match is weak. Clone size appears in some rows only: once, few, many, or a class for an expanded clone.

TRBD2,-,TRBV5-4,TRBJ2-3,TGTGCCAGCAGCCAGGGACTAGCGGGGGGGCTCACAGATACGCAGTATTTT,CASSQGLAGGLTDTQYF
-,-,TRBV5-1,TRBJ2-2,TGCGCCAGCAGCTTGATGGCAACTAACACCGGGGAGCTGTTTTTT,CASSLMATNTGELFF
-,once,TRBV7-9,TRBJ2-7,TGTGCCAGCAGCCCTACAGGAGCCTACGAGCAGTACTTC,CASSPTGAYEQYF
-,-,TRBV18,TRBJ1-5,TGTGCCAGCTCACCACCGTCCGGCCAGCCCCAGCATTTT,CASSPPSGQPQHF
-,-,TRBV7-9,TRBJ1-2,TGTGCCAGCAGCCCCACGGGGCCGGGGGGCTACACCTTC,CASSPTGPGGYTF
TRBD1,-,TRBV12-3/TRBV12-4,TRBJ2-7,TGTGCCAGCAGACACGACAGGGTTGGAGAGCAGTACTTC,CASRHDRVGEQYF
-,-,TRBV7-9,TRBJ1-2,TGTGCCAGCAGCTTAGGGAGGGCTAGGGCGGTATATGGCTACACCTTC,CASSLGRARAVYGYTF
-,-,TRBV2,TRBJ1-4,TGTGCCAGCCCGGATTGGGCCCCCGAGGGAGAAAAACTGTTTTTT,CASPDWAPEGEKLFF
TRBD1,-,TRBV6-5,TRBJ1-1,TGTGCCAGCAGCAGACAGGGGAACACTGAAGCTTTCTTT,CASSRQGNTEAFF
-,many,TRBV4-2,TRBJ1-3,TGTGCCAGCAGCCAAGATCCGGAATCCTCTGGAAACACCATATATTTT,CASSQDPESSGNTIYF
TRBD1,-,TRBV4-3,TRBJ1-1,TGCGCCAGCAGCCCGGACAGGGGGTTGACTGAAGCTTTCTTT,CASSPDRGLTEAFF
TRBD1,-,TRBV29-1,TRBJ1-1,TGCAGCGTTGATAGGACAGGCCGACAGGCCACTGAAGCTTTCTTT,CSVDRTGRQATEAFF
-,-,TRBV6-5,TRBJ2-5,TGTGCCAGCAGGAACGAGGGAAAAGAGACCCAGTACTTC,CASRNEGKETQYF
-,-,TRBV27,TRBJ2-2,TGTGCCAGCAGTTTTGACGGGGTACTGAACACCGGGGAGCTGTTTTTT,CASSFDGVLNTGELFF
-,-,TRBV19,TRBJ1-2,TGTGCCAGTAGTATCGGAGTTAACTATGGCTACACCTTC,CASSIGVNYGYTF